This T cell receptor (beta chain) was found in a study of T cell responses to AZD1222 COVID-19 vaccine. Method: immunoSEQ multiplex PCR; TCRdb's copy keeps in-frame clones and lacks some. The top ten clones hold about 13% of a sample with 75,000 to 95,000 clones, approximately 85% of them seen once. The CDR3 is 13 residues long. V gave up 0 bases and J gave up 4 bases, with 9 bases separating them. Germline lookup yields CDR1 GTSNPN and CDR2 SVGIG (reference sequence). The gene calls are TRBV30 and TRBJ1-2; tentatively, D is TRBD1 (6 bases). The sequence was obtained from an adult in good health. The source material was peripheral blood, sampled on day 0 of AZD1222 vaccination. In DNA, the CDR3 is TGTGCCTGGAGTGTAGGGGGAAGCTATGGCTACACCTTC. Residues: CAWSVGGSYGYTF.